One and the same sample provided the 20 T cell receptor beta chains below, sequenced in a study of blood T cell repertoires in COVID-19. TCRdb's copy holds only in-frame clones and misses some; the assay was immunoSEQ multiplex PCR. Of 60,000 to 100,000 clones in the sample, about 90% were seen once. Specimen: peripheral blood. These receptors were taken from a middle-aged man with active COVID-19.

This clone has only a few counts. The chain is built from TRBV6-2 or TRBV6-3 and TRBJ2-1; 12 nucleotides agree with TRBD2. The CDR3 loop spans 17 amino acids. Germline V gives CDR1 MNHEY, CDR2 SVGEGT. The V gene end was trimmed by 0 bases and the J gene end by 4 bases; junction bases not matched to a gene: 4. CDR3 DNA sequence: TGTGCCAGCAGTTACTCAGGACTAGCGGGGATTTACAATGAGCAGTTCTTC. It specifies CASSYSGLAGIYNEQFF.

The chain links TRBV4-1 to TRBJ1-6, with 8 bases fitting TRBD1. This CDR3 has 19 amino acids. Germline V gene sequence: CDR1 MGHRA, CDR2 YSYEKL. Unmatched junction bases numbered 15, after V lost 0 bases and J lost 8 bases. The CDR3 protein is CASSQEVGAFRGLYSPLHF. The CDR3 nucleotides are TGCGCCAGCAGCCAAGAAGTCGGTGCGTTCAGGGGGCTTTATTCACCCCTCCACTTT.

This clone has more than one count but fewer than ten. V is TRBV5-6 and J is TRBJ1-4; D may be TRBD1 (5 bases). The CDR3 spans 17 residues. Germline V CDR1 and CDR2: SGHDT, YYEEEE. Trimming cost V 4 bases and J 6 bases, with 22 bases left between them. CDR3 sequence reads: CASSPKPGKGVDEKLFF. The DNA for the CDR3 is TGTGCCAGCAGCCCTAAACCAGGGAAAGGGGTGGATGAAAAACTGTTTTTT.

V gene TRBV28 combines with J gene TRBJ2-7; D uncertain. Per germline, CDR1 MDHEN and CDR2 SYDVKM. The V and J ends lost 7 bases and 1 base respectively, with 14 bases between them. The CDR3 has 14 amino acids. In nucleotides, the CDR3 is TGTGCCAGCACCTCCCCGAGGTCATCCTACGAGCAGTACTTC. Translated, it gives CASTSPRSSYEQYF.

This clone was detected a few times. The chain recombines TRBV6-2 or TRBV6-3 with TRBJ2-3; 12 bases align to TRBD2. The CDR3 loop spans 18 amino acids. The V gene end was trimmed by 0 bases and the J gene end by 4 bases; junction bases not matched to a gene: 8. CDR1 is MNHEY and CDR2 is SVGEGT in the germline V gene. This CDR3 is CASSYSTQTSGSPDTQYF. DNA of the CDR3: TGTGCCAGCAGTTACTCGACTCAGACTAGCGGGAGCCCAGATACGCAGTATTTT.

This clone has more than one count but fewer than ten. The same CDR3 can be traced to other DNA sequences in this sample. The genes are TRBV18 and TRBJ2-6; D ambiguous. Germline V lookup: CDR1 KGHSH, CDR2 LQKENI. The CDR3 loop spans 14 amino acids. The V and J ends lost 2 bases and 2 bases respectively, with 4 bases between them. CDR3 coding DNA: TGTGCCAGCTCACCAGGCACTGGGGCCAACGTCCTGACTTTC. It codes for CASSPGTGANVLTF.

The chain recombines TRBV5-1 with TRBJ2-3; no firm D call. The ends were cut back, 0 bases at V and 5 bases at J, with 7 bases in the middle. CDR1 and CDR2 (germline): SGHRS, YFSETQ. The length of the CDR3 is 13 residues. The CDR3 region has the DNA TGCGCCAGCAGCTTGGCCGGCGGAGATACGCAGTATTTT. Translating it yields CASSLAGGDTQYF.

This sequence joins TRBV3-1 (or the pseudogene TRBV3-2) and TRBJ2-1; D is unresolved. This CDR3 comprises 15 residues. V gave up 1 base and J gave up 0 bases, with 7 bases separating them. Germline CDR1 LGHDT, CDR2 YNNKEL (reference sequence). CDR3 in DNA: TGTGCCAGCAGCCAAGCACTCGTCTCCTACAATGAGCAGTTCTTC. Amino acid sequence: CASSQALVSYNEQFF.

The CDR3 reads CASSLLASGGQETQYF. The CDR3 DNA is TGTGCCAGCAGCTTGTTAGCTAGCGGGGGCCAAGAGACCCAGTACTTC. This rearrangement joins TRBV5-5 to TRBJ2-5, with 10 bases lining up with TRBD2. Germline V lookup: CDR1 SGHKS, CDR2 YYEKEE (reference sequence). This CDR3 spans 16 amino acids. V was pared by 1 base and J by 1 base, with 4 bases of the junction left unmatched.

This clone was observed once. This sequence joins TRBV19 and TRBJ2-7; unclear D gene. V was clipped by 5 bases and J by 0 bases, with 11 bases between them. The CDR3 has 14 amino acids. Germline assignment: CDR1 LNHDA and CDR2 SQIVND (reference sequence). For the CDR3, the DNA is TGTGCCAGTAGTCCCCGAGGCAGCTCCTACGAGCAGTACTTC. Translating it yields CASSPRGSSYEQYF.

This clone was recorded once. The chain links TRBV2 to TRBJ2-2; 8 bases align to TRBD2. The trim removed 8 bases at V and 2 bases at J, leaving 7 bases unmatched. From germline, CDR1 is SNHLY and CDR2 FYNNEI. This CDR3 is built from 15 residues. The CDR3 sequence is CASQGTSGNTGELFF. CDR3 sequence (DNA): TGTGCCAGCCAAGGTACTAGCGGAAACACCGGGGAGCTGTTTTTT.

This chain links TRBV6-2 or TRBV6-3 with TRBJ2-3, with D maybe TRBD2 (5 bases). The V end lost 0 bases, the J end lost 2 bases, and 9 bases lay between the germline ends. The CDR3 totals 15 residues. The V gene's germline CDR1 is MNHEY and CDR2 SVGEGT. The DNA for the CDR3 is TGTGCCAGCAGTTACTCCGGACTTGTCACAGATACGCAGTATTTT. Its protein product is CASSYSGLVTDTQYF.

The chain links TRBV11-3 to TRBJ2-5, with 8 positions matching TRBD2. CDR3 length: 15 amino acids. V dropped 6 bases and J dropped 2; count of bases not matched to a gene: 8. The germline V gene has CDR1 SGHNT and CDR2 YENEEA. Written as DNA, the CDR3 is TGTGCCAGCAGAACTGCGGGGGGCCTTCAAGAGACCCAGTACTTC. It encodes CASRTAGGLQETQYF.

The chain joins TRBV5-1 to TRBJ2-7; TRBD1 matches 7 bases. Unmatched junction bases numbered 9, after V lost 2 bases and J lost 4 bases. This CDR3 contains 15 residues. Per germline, CDR1 SGHRS and CDR2 YFSETQ. DNA for the CDR3: TGCGCCAGCAGCTTTTCACCGGGACAGCAATACGAGCAGTACTTC. Translating gives CASSFSPGQQYEQYF.

The gene calls are TRBV4-2 and TRBJ1-6; TRBD1 is a possible D gene (6 bases). CDR1 and CDR2 (germline): LGHNA, YNFKEQ. The CDR3 consists of 14 residues. Trimming pared 4 bases from V and 8 bases from J, leaving 12 bases between. CDR3 in DNA: TGTGCCAGCAGCCTAACAGGGAGCGATTCACCCCTCCACTTT. Protein sequence: CASSLTGSDSPLHF.

V usage is TRBV5-1 and J usage is TRBJ2-7, with 7 positions matching TRBD2. Germline assignment: CDR1 SGHRS and CDR2 YFSETQ. Trimming removed 3 bases from V and 3 bases from J; junction bases left unmatched: 6. This CDR3 spans 14 amino acids. The DNA of the CDR3 is TGCGCCAGCAGCTGGGAGGGTCGCCGCTACGAGCAGTACTTC. Amino acid sequence: CASSWEGRRYEQYF.

The chain uses TRBV5-6 and TRBJ2-5, with D perhaps matching TRBD1 (6 bases). The V gene's germline CDR1 is SGHDT and CDR2 YYEEEE. The CDR3 has 17 residues. The germline V and J ends were trimmed by 3 bases and 3 bases, with 21 bases remaining between them. The CDR3: CASSWGPSATPKETQYF. As DNA, the CDR3 is TGTGCCAGCAGCTGGGGGCCGAGCGCTACACCCAAAGAGACCCAGTACTTC.

V usage is TRBV6-4 and J usage is TRBJ1-1; 10 bases line up with TRBD1. The J segment lost 5 bases and the V segment lost 0 bases, leaving 6 bases of the junction unmatched. The CDR3 consists of 16 residues. Germline V CDR1 and CDR2: MRHNA, SNTAGT. Here the CDR3 reads CASSDSSGTGETEAFF. The CDR3 DNA sequence: TGTGCCAGCAGTGACTCTTCCGGGACAGGGGAGACTGAAGCTTTCTTT.

The chain uses TRBV28 and TRBJ2-7; D is unresolved. CDR1 is MDHEN and CDR2 is SYDVKM in the germline V gene. The CDR3 sequence is 12 residues long. Deletions cut 1 base from V and 3 bases from J, with 4 bases between. CDR3 residues: CASSLSLYEQYF. CDR3 coding DNA: TGTGCCAGCAGTTTATCCCTCTACGAGCAGTACTTC. Full variable domain (remainder filled in from reference TRBV28 and TRBJ2-7): DVKVTQSSRYLVKRTGEKVFLECVQDMDHENMFWYRQDPGLGLRLIYFSYDVKMKEKGDIPEGYSVSREKKERFSLILESASTNQTSMYLCASSLSLYEQYFGPGTRLTVT.

The rearrangement links TRBV6-4 to TRBJ2-6; D possibly corresponds to TRBD2 (5 bases). The CDR3 sequence is 19 residues long. From germline, CDR1 is MRHNA and CDR2 SNTAGT. Trimming took off 3 bases at V and 1 base at J, with 19 bases between the two ends. The CDR3 DNA reads TGTGCCAGCAGTGATTTGCGGGTCAGGCAACTTTCTGGGGCCAACGTCCTGACTTTC. Translated, it gives CASSDLRVRQLSGANVLTF.